A selection of T cell receptor beta chains follows, all from one sample in a study of shared clonotypes between healthy human individuals. The method was immunoSEQ multiplex PCR; TCRdb's version includes in-frame clones alone and lacks a portion of them. The sample yields more than 550,000 clones, approximately 90% seen once. The sequencing sample was made of naive CD8+ T cells sorted from blood. The receptors derive from a man aged 30-40 years in good health. Each CDR3 is given with its conserved first and last residue. Fields, in order: V gene, D gene, J gene, clone size, CDR3 DNA, CDR3 protein. A D gene is named only where the DNA matches it firmly. Size tells how often a clone was seen (once, few, many) or the class of an expanded clone, and some rows leave it out.

TRBV9	TRBD2	TRBJ2-2	once	TGTGCCAGCAGTGCTGGACTAGCCGGGGAGCTGTTTTTT	CASSAGLAGELFF
TRBV7-2	.	TRBJ2-1	once	TGTGCCAGCAGCTACGGAGTGTACACTTACAATGAGCAGTTCTTC	CASSYGVYTYNEQFF
TRBV6-1	TRBD1	TRBJ2-3	.	TGTGCCAGCAGTGGCCCAGGGGGATTGAGCACAGATACGCAGTATTTT	CASSGPGGLSTDTQYF
TRBV19	TRBD1	TRBJ1-4	.	TGTGCCAGTAGTATAGGCGGGACAGGAAATGAAAAACTGTTTTTT	CASSIGGTGNEKLFF
TRBV5-4	.	TRBJ2-7	.	TGTGCCAGCAGATCCGATGCAATACACGAGCAGTACTTC	CASRSDAIHEQYF
TRBV11-2	.	TRBJ2-1	few	TGTGCCAGCAGCTTAATATACGGGTATGAGCAGTTCTTC	CASSLIYGYEQFF
TRBV4-1	.	TRBJ1-5	many	TGCGCCAGCAGCCAAGAATGGGATAGCAATCAGCCCCAGCATTTT	CASSQEWDSNQPQHF
TRBV27	TRBD1	TRBJ2-7	.	TGTGCCAGCAGTCCGCTGGGACAGTACATTGAGCAGTACTTC	CASSPLGQYIEQYF
TRBV13	TRBD1	TRBJ2-7	once	TGTGCCAGCAGTCCATCCGGGACAGGGGGGCCTCGTGCCTACGAGCAGTACTTC	CASSPSGTGGPRAYEQYF
TRBV27	TRBD1	TRBJ2-7	.	TGTGCCAGCAGTTTGTCGGGACAGAATTACGAGCAGTACTTC	CASSLSGQNYEQYF
TRBV2	.	TRBJ2-7	.	TGTGCCAGCCGGGGTGCGGTCTACGAGCAGTACTTC	CASRGAVYEQYF
TRBV28	.	TRBJ2-7	.	TGTGCCAGCACCGAGAGAAAGCACATGGACGAGCAGTACTTC	CASTERKHMDEQYF
TRBV6-6	.	TRBJ2-3	.	TGTGCCAGCAGTCTTTGGTTCACAGATACGCAGTATTTT	CASSLWFTDTQYF